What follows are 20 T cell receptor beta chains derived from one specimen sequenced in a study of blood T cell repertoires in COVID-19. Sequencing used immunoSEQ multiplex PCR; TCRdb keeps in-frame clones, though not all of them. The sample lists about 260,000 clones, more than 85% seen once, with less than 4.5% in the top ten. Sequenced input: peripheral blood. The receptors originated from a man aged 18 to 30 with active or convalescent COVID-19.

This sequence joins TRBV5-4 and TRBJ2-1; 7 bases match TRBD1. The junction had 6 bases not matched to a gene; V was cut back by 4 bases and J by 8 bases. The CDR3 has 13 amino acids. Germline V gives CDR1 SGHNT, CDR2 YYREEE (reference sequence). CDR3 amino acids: CASSNRQGHEQFF. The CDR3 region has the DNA TGTGCCAGCAGCAACCGACAGGGACATGAGCAGTTCTTC. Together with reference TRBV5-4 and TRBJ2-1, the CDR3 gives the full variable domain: ETGVTQSPTHLIKTRGQQVTLRCSSQSGHNTVSWYQQALGQGPQFIFQYYREEENGRGNFPPRFSGLQFPNYSSELNVNALELDDSALYLCASSNRQGHEQFFGPGTRLTVL.

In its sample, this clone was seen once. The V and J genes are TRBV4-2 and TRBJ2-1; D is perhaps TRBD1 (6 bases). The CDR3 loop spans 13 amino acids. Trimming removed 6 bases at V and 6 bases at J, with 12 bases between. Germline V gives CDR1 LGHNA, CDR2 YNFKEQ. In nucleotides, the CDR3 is TGTGCCAGCAGTCAGGGACACCTCAATGAGCAGTTCTTC. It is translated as CASSQGHLNEQFF.

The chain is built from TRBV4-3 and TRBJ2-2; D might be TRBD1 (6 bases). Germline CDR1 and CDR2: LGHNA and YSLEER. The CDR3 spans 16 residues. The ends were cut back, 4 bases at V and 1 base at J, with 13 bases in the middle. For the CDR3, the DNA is TGCGCCAGCAGCCCCCGGGACACAGAGAACACCGGGGAGCTGTTTTTT. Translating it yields CASSPRDTENTGELFF.

This CDR3 reads CASSLDSLNTEAFF. The CDR3 coding sequence is TGTGCCAGCAGCCTTGACAGTCTGAACACTGAAGCTTTCTTT. The V and J genes are TRBV2 and TRBJ1-1; tentative D call: TRBD1 (5 bases). The CDR3 covers 14 residues. Per the germline V gene, CDR1 is SNHLY and CDR2 is FYNNEI. V gave up 6 bases and J gave up 0 bases, with 11 bases separating them.

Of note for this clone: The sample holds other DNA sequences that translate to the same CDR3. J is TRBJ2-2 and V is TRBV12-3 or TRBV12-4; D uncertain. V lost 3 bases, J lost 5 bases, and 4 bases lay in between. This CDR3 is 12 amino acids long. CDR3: CASSFGTGELFF. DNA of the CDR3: TGTGCCAGCAGTTTCGGGACCGGGGAGCTGTTTTTT.

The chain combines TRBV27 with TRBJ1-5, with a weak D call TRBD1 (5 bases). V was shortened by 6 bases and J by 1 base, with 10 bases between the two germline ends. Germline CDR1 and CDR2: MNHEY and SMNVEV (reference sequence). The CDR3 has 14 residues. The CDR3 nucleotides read TGTGCCAGCAGACGCGGGGGGAGCAATCAGCCCCAGCATTTT. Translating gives CASRRGGSNQPQHF.

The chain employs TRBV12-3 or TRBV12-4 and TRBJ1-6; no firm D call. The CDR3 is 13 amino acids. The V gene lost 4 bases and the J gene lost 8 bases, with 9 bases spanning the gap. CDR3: CASSYGRDSPLHF. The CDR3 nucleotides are TGTGCCAGCAGTTATGGGAGGGATTCACCCCTCCACTTT.

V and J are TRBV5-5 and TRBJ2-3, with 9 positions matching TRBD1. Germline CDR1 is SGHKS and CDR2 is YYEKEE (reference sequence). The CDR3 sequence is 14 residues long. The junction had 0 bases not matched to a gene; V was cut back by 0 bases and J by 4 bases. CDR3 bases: TGTGCCAGCAGCTTGGGACAGGGGGCAGATACGCAGTATTTT. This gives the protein CASSLGQGADTQYF. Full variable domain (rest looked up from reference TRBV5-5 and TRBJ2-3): DAGVTQSPTHLIKTRGQQVTLRCSPISGHKSVSWYQQVLGQGPQFIFQYYEKEERGRGNFPDRFSARQFPNYSSELNVNALLLGDSALYLCASSLGQGADTQYFGPGTRLTVL.

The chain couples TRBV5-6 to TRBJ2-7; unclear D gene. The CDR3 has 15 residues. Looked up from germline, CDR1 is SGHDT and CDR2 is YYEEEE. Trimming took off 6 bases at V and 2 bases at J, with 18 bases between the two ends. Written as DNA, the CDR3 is TGTGCCAGCATCCATACCCACAGTGGAACCTACGAGCAGTACTTC. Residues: CASIHTHSGTYEQYF.

The CDR3 DNA reads TGTGCCAGCAGTTTTTTGCAGGACTACCATTACGAGCAGTACTTC. It specifies CASSFLQDYHYEQYF. This chain connects TRBV27 to TRBJ2-7; D might be TRBD2 (6 bases). CDR3 length equals 15 residues. Per the germline V gene, CDR1 is MNHEY and CDR2 is SMNVEV (reference sequence). Deletions cut 3 bases from V and 4 bases from J, with 16 bases between.

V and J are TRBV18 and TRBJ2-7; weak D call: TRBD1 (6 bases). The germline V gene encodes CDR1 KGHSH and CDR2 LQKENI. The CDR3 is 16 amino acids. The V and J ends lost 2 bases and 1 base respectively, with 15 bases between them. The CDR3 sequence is CASSPSGDTRSYEQYF. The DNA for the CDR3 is TGTGCCAGCTCACCAAGTGGGGACACCCGTTCCTACGAGCAGTACTTC.

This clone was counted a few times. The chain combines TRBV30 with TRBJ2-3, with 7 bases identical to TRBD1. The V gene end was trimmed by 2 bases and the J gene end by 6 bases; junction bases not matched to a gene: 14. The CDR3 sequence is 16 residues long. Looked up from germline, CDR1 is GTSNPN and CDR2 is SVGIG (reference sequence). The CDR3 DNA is TGTGCCTGGAGTACATTAAGGACAGGCCCTCACGATACGCAGTATTTT. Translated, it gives CAWSTLRTGPHDTQYF.

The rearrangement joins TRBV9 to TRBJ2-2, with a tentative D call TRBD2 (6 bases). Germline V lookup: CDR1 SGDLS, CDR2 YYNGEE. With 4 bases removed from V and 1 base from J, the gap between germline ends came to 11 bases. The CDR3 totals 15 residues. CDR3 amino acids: CASSLSGVNTGELFF. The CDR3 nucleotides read TGTGCCAGCAGCCTATCGGGAGTGAACACCGGGGAGCTGTTTTTT.

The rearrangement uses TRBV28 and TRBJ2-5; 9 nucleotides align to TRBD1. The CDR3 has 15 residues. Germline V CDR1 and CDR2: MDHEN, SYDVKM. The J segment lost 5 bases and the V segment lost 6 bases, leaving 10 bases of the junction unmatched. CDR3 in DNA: TGTGCCAGCAGCCCAGAACAGGGGGCAGTTGAGACCCAGTACTTC. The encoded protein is CASSPEQGAVETQYF.

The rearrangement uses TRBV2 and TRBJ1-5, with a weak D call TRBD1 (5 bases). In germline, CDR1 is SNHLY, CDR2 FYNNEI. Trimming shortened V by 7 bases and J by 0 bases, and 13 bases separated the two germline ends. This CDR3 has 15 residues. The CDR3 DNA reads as TGTGCCAGCACTGCTCCAGGGTATAGCAATCAGCCCCAGCATTTT. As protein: CASTAPGYSNQPQHF.

The DNA for the CDR3 is TGTGCCAGCAGCTTAAGTAGCGTCCTGAGCTCCTACAATGAGCAGTTCTTC. Translated: CASSLSSVLSSYNEQFF. The chain carries TRBV7-2 and TRBJ2-1; weak D call: TRBD2 (5 bases). Per the germline V gene, CDR1 is SGHTA and CDR2 is FQGNSA. Trimming left V 2 bases short and J 0 bases short, with 14 bases between. There are 17 residues in the CDR3.

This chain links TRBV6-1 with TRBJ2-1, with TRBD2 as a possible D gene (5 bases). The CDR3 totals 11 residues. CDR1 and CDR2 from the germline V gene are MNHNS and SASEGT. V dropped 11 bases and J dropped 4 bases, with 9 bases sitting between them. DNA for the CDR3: TGTGCCGTAGCGCCGTACAATGAGCAGTTCTTC. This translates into CAVAPYNEQFF.

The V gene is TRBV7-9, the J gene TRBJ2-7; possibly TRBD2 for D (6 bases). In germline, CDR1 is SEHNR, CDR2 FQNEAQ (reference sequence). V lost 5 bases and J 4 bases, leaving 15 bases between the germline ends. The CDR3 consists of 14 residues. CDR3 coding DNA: TGTGCCAGCAGCCCAGAAGGCGGGATATACGAGCAGTACTTC. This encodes CASSPEGGIYEQYF.

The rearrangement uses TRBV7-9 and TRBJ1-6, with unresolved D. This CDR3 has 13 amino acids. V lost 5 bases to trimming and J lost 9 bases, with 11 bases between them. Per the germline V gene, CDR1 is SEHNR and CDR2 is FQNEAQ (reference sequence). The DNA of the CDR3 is TGTGCCAGCAGCCGCCTCTACGGTTCACCCCTCCACTTT. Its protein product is CASSRLYGSPLHF.

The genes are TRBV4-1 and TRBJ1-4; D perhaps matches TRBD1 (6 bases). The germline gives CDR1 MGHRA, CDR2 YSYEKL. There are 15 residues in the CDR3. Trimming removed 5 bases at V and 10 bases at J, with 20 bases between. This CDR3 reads CASSSGGAPPGKLFF. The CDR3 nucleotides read TGCGCCAGCAGCTCCGGGGGGGCACCACCTGGAAAACTGTTTTTT.